Here is one T cell receptor beta chain with its context. This clonotype has ten or more counts. Its antigen remains unidentified. No much larger clonotype is one base removed from it; base qualities were not supplied. The intended sense of this specimen's treatment or condition label: live attenuated yellow fever vaccine strain. A standard Ficoll-Paque protocol was used to isolate PBMCs from peripheral blood. CD4 and CD8 T-cell fractions were isolated with Dynabeads CD4 and CD8 positive selection kits. TriZol was used to extract RNA from bulk PBMCs, from CD4 and CD8 fractions, and from dextramer-positive and dextramer-negative fractions. The sample originates from a study of T cells after yellow fever vaccination (dated by TCRdb to the late 2010s). For the wider study: The SMART-Seq v4 Ultra Low Input RNA kit was used to prepare libraries from fractions with low cell numbers. Bulk TCR alpha and beta repertoires were sequenced longitudinally to track T-cell clones before and after primary and booster YFV17D yellow fever vaccination. Blood samples were taken at several timepoints before and after primary and secondary immunization, and bulk PBMC replicates and cell subsets were isolated. Two healthy male donors, one aged 18 to 30 and one aged 30 to 39 years, were included in the cohort. Study-level results and caveats: Compared with the primary T-cell response, the secondary T-cell response was weaker but faster, peaking on day 5 rather than day 15. Computational filtering was required because FACS-sorted repertoires could contain abundant contaminating clonotypes from the bulk population. Most clones expanded after primary vaccination (96% of CD4 and around 88% of CD8) were re-detected after the booster, suggesting that broad memory maintenance occurred. Because the study included only a couple of donors, the extent to which the findings can be generalized is limited. A small fraction of clonotypes appeared in both the CD4 and CD8 compartments, likely as a result of convergent recombination.

These reads were obtained on an Illumina NovaSeq 6000. Synthesis of TCR cDNA relied on 5'RACE template switching, a step that introduced a universal primer site along with unique molecular identifiers. cDNA synthesis was primed from both the TCR alpha and TCR beta constant segments. Library amplification involved two PCR steps, and the second step added sample barcodes and sequencing adapters. Libraries were sequenced on Illumina HiSeq 2500 (2x100 bp) or NovaSeq (2x150 bp). On the authors' methods: Reads were demultiplexed and collapsed into UMI consensus sequences with MIGEC, and V(D)J alignment was performed with MiXCR. Vaccine-responding clonotypes were identified with edgeR using replicate PBMC samples, with FDR below 0.01 and a log2 fold change above 5 up to day 15 being required. Each bulk clonotype received a CD4 or CD8 identity based on whether the sequenced CD4 or CD8 repertoire contained that clonotype at higher abundance. The public reads were run again by TCRdb, first through fastp at Q25 and then through MiXCR, and only productive beta chains were kept. Under each unique CDR3 protein, matching rows form one entry showing the most common genes and DNA. The V and J calls, along with clone size, are taken from TCRdb and not from the paper's own processing. The sample has about 300,000 distinct CDR3 sequences on record, 8.5% to 10% of them singletons. Of the sample, around 3.3% is held by the ten largest clones.

CDR1 ENHRY and CDR2 SYGVKD were looked up in the germline V gene. Trimming takes 8 bases from V and 3 bases from J, and the germline ends sit 8 bases apart. The CDR3 holds 12 amino acids from the cysteine to the phenylalanine. CDR3 DNA is the only sequence kept; it has 36 bases, read in frame from the first base. The V and J genes are TRBV10-3 and TRBJ1-5; the D gene is perhaps TRBD1, from 6 matching bases. The sample was CD4+ T cells sorted from PBMCs, taken 5 days after the yellow fever booster vaccination. The clonotype originates from a man between 18 and 29 years old who received the YFV17D yellow fever vaccine. The CDR3 protein sequence reads: CAIGQYNQPQHF. The base sequence is TGTGCCATCGGACAGTACAATCAGCCCCAGCATTTT.